The entry below describes one T cell receptor beta chain. Its target is unknown. Amplification used 60 Vbeta primers and 13 Jbeta primers. Data came from immunoSEQ multiplex PCR; TCRdb stores just in-frame clones and leaves some out. The data contain roughly 190,000 clones, 60% to 85% of them singletons. CDR1 is MDHEN and CDR2 is SYDVKM in the germline V gene. Trimming cost V 8 bases and J 14 bases; bases outside gene matches: 14. The CDR3 is made up of 14 amino acids. The data derive from a study of cytomegalovirus exposure and HLA in healthy donors. Study-wide context: The Caucasian-associated ancestry cluster contained 81% of the approximately 410 genotyped donors. Study findings and constraints: The authors excluded some V segments, including TRBV6-2 and TRBV6-3, as indistinguishable. It was about 180 TCR beta chains that were listed as cytomegalovirus-associated.

The rearrangement joins TRBV28 to TRBJ1-6; 8 bases align to TRBD1. The receptor's source is a woman between 18 and 30 years old in good health and CMV-seronegative. The source material was PBMCs. The CDR3 DNA is TGTGCCAGCCACACATCAGCAGGGGGCCTAACCCTCCACTTT. Protein product: CASHTSAGGLTLHF.